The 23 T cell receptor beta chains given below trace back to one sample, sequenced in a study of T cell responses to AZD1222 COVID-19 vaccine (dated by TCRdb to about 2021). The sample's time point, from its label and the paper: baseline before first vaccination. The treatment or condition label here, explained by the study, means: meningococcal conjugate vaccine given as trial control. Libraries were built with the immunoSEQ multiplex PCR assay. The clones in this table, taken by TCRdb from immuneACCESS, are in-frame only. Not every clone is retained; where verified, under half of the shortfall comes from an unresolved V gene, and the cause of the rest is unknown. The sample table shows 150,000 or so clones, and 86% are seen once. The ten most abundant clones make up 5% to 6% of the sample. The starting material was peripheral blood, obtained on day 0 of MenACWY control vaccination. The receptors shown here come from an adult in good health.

The DNA of the CDR3 is TGTGCCAGCAGTTACCCGACTAGCGGGAAAGAGACCCAGTACTTC. As protein: CASSYPTSGKETQYF. The chain has TRBV6-6 and TRBJ2-5; 11 nucleotides match TRBD2. V lost 2 bases, J lost 3 bases, and 2 bases stayed unmatched. There are 15 residues in the CDR3. Germline V gives CDR1 MNHNY, CDR2 SVGAGI (reference sequence).

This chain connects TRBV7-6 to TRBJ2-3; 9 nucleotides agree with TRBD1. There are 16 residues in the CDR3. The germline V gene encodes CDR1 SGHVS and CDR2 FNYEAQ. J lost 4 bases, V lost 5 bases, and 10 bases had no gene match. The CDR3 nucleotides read TGTGCCAGCAGCCCATTTCGACAGGGGGAGTCAGATACGCAGTATTTT. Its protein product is CASSPFRQGESDTQYF.

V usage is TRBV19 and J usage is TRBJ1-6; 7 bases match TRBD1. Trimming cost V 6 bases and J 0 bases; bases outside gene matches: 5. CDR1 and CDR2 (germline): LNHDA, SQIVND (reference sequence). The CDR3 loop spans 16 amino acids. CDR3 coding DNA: TGTGCCAGTAGAACAGGGGCGGGCTCCTATAATTCACCCCTCCACTTT. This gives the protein CASRTGAGSYNSPLHF.

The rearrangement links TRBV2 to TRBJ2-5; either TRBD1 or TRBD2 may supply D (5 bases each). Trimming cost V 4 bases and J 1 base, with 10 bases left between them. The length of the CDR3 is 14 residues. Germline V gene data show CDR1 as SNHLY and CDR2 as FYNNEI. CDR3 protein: CASSGGTAQETQYF. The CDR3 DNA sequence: TGTGCCAGCAGTGGTGGGACCGCCCAAGAGACCCAGTACTTC.

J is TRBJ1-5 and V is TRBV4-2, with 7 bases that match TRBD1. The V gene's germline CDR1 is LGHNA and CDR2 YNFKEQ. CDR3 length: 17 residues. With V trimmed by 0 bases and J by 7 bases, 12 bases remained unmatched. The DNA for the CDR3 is TGTGCCAGCAGCCAAGATGGCGGACAGGCGGCTAGGCAGCCCCAGCATTTT. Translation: CASSQDGGQAARQPQHF.

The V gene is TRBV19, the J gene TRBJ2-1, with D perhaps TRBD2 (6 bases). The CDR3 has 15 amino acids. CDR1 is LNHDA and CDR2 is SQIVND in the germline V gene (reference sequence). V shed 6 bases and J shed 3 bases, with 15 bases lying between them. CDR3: CASSLDRDFYNEQFF. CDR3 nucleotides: TGTGCCAGTAGCTTGGACCGGGACTTCTACAATGAGCAGTTCTTC. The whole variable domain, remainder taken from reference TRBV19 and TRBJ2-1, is DGGITQSPKYLFRKEGQNVTLSCEQNLNHDAMYWYRQDPGQGLRLIYYSQIVNDFQKGDIAEGYSVSREKKESFPLTVTSAQKNPTAFYLCASSLDRDFYNEQFFGPGTRLTVL.

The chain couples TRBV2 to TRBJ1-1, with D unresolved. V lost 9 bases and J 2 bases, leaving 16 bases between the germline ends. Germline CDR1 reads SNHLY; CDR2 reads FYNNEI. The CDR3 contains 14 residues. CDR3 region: CASSPTGSNTEAFF. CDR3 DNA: TGTGCCAGTTCTCCTACGGGCAGCAACACTGAAGCTTTCTTT. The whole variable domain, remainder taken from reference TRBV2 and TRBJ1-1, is EPEVTQTPSHQVTQMGQEVILRCVPISNHLYFYWYRQILGQKVEFLVSFYNNEISEKSEIFDDQFSVERPDGSNFTLKIRSTKLEDSAMYFCASSPTGSNTEAFFGQGTRLTVV.

The CDR3 DNA follows: TGTGCCAGCAGCCCCCGGACAAGCAATCAGCCCCAGCATTTT. The encoded protein is CASSPRTSNQPQHF. This chain connects TRBV7-2 to TRBJ1-5; tentatively, D is TRBD1 (5 bases). The germline CDR1 and CDR2 sequences are SGHTA and FQGNSA. Between the trimmed V and J ends, which lost 5 bases and 1 base, there was a span of 9 bases. The CDR3 consists of 14 residues.

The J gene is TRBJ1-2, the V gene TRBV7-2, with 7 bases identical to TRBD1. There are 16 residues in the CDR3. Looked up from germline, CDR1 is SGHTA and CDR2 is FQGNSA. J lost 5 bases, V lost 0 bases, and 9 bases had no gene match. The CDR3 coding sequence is TGTGCCAGCAGCTTAGCCCCGGGACAGATCGCTTATGGCTACACCTTC. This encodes CASSLAPGQIAYGYTF.

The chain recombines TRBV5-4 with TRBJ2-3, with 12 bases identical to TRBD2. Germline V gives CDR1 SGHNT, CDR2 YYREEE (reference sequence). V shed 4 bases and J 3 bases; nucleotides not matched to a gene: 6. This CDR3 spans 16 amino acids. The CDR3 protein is CASSPRTSGVTDTQYF. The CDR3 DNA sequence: TGTGCCAGCAGCCCCCGGACTAGCGGGGTTACAGATACGCAGTATTTT. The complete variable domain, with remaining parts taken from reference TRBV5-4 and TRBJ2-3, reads ETGVTQSPTHLIKTRGQQVTLRCSSQSGHNTVSWYQQALGQGPQFIFQYYREEENGRGNFPPRFSGLQFPNYSSELNVNALELDDSALYLCASSPRTSGVTDTQYFGPGTRLTVL.

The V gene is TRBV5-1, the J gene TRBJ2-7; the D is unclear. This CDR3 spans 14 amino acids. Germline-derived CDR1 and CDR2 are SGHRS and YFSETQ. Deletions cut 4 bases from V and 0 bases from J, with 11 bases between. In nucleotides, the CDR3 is TGCGCCAGCAGCAAGGACCCGAGCTCCTACGAGCAGTACTTC. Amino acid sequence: CASSKDPSSYEQYF.

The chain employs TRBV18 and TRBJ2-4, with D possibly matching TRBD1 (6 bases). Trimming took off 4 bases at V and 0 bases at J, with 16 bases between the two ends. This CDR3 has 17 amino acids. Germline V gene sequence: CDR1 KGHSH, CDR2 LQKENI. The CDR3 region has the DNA TGTGCCAGCTCACTACTGACAGGACCCTTAGCCAAAAACATTCAGTACTTC. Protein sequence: CASSLLTGPLAKNIQYF.

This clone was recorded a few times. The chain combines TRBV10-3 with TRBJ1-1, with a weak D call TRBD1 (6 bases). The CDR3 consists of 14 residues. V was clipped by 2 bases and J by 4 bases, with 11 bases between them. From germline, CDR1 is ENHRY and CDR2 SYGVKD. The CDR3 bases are TGTGCCATCAGTGAGGGACAGCCCGCCACTGAAGCTTTCTTT. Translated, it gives CAISEGQPATEAFF.

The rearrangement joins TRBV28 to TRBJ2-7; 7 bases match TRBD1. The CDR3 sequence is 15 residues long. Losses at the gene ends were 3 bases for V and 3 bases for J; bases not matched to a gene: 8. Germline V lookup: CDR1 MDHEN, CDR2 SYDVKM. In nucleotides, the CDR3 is TGTGCCAGCAGTTTCCAAAGACAGGGTATCTACGAGCAGTACTTC. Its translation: CASSFQRQGIYEQYF.

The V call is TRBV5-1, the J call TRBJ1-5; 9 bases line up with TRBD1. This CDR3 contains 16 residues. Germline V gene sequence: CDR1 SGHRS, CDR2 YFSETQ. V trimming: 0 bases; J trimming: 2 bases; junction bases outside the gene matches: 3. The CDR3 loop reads CASSLGDREGNQPQHF. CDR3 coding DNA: TGCGCCAGCAGCTTGGGGGACAGGGAGGGCAATCAGCCCCAGCATTTT.

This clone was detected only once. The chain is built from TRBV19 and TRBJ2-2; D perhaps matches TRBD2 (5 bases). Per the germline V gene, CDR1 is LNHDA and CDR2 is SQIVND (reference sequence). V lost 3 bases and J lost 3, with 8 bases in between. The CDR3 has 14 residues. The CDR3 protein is CASSIGLDTGELFF. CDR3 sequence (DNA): TGTGCCAGTAGTATTGGACTCGACACCGGGGAGCTGTTTTTT.

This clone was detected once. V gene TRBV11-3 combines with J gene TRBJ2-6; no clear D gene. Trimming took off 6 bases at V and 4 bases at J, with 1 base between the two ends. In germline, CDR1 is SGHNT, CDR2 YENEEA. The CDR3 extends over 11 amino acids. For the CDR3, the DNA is TGTGCCAGCAGGGGGGCCAACGTCCTGACTTTC. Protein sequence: CASRGANVLTF.

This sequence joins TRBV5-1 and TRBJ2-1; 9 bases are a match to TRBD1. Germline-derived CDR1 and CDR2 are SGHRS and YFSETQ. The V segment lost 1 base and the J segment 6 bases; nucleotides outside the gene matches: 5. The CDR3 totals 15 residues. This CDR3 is CASSLYRGPSNEQFF. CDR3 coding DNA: TGCGCCAGCAGCTTGTACAGGGGGCCTAGCAATGAGCAGTTCTTC.

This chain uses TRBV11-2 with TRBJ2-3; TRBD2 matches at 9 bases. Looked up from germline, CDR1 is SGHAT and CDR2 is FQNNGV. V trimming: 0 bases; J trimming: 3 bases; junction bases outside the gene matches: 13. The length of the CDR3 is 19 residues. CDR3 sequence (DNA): TGTGCCAGCAGCTTAGATCCCACTAAGGTTAGCGGGAGTACAGATACGCAGTATTTT. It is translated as CASSLDPTKVSGSTDTQYF.

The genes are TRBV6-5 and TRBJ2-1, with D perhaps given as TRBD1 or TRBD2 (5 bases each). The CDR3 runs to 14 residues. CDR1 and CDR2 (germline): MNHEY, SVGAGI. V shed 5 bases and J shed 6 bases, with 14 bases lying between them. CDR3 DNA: TGTGCCAGCAGTCGACCGGGACCCACCAATGAGCAGTTCTTC. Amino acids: CASSRPGPTNEQFF.

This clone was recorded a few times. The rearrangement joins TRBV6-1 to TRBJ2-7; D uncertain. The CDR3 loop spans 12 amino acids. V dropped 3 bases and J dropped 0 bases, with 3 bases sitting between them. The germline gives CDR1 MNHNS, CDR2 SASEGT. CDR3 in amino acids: CASSEHSYEQYV. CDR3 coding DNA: TGTGCCAGCAGTGAGCACTCCTACGAGCAGTACGTC.

This chain's CDR3 is CASSRGGDGEQYF. CDR3 DNA: TGTGCCAGCTCCCGGGGGGGAGATGGCGAGCAGTACTTC. The rearrangement links TRBV7-2 to TRBJ2-7; TRBD2 matches at 8 bases. CDR1 is SGHTA, CDR2 FQGNSA, per germline. CDR3 length: 13 residues. Germline trimming cut 8 bases from V and 6 bases from J; bases unmatched to any gene: 9. The full variable domain, completed using reference TRBV7-2 and TRBJ2-7, is GAGVSQSPSNKVTEKGKDVELRCDPISGHTALYWYRQSLGQGLEFLIYFQGNSAPDKSGLPSDRFSAERTGGSVSTLTIQRTQQEDSAVYLCASSRGGDGEQYFGPGTRLTVT.

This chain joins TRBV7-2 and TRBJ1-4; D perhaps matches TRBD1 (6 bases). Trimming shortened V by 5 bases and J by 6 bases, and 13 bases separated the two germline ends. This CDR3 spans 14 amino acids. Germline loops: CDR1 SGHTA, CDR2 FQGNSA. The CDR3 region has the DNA TGTGCCAGCAGCCCTTGGGGGGGGCATGAAAAACTGTTTTTT. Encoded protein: CASSPWGGHEKLFF.